Each of the 10 T cell receptor beta chains below was sequenced from the same sample in a study of glioma-infiltrating T cells. Amplification of TCR alpha and beta CDR3 regions from RNA used iRepertoire nested multiplex PCR. Using its own MiXCR run on the multiplex PCR reads, TCRdb lists one record per CDR3 protein. The sample lists approximately 5,300 distinct CDR3 sequences, about 28% occurring once. The specimen sequenced was glioma tissue, nonneoplastic brain tissue, or PBMCs (not recorded which). The receptor source for this set is a human donor with low-grade glioma or glioblastoma, undergoing nonglioma brain surgery, or in good health (not recorded which).

This clonotype was recorded at least ten times. This chain connects TRBV5-1 to TRBJ2-5; D is possibly TRBD1 (6 bases). The CDR3 totals 15 residues. V was trimmed by 4 bases and J by 8 bases, leaving 21 bases between them. Germline CDR1 reads SGHRS; CDR2 reads YFSETQ. The CDR3: CASSPDARGQRTQYF. DNA for the CDR3: TGCGCCAGCAGCCCAGACGCCAGGGGACAACGAACCCAGTACTTC.

This clonotype was counted ten times or more. V usage is TRBV5-1 and J usage is TRBJ1-1; 9 bases are shared with TRBD1. This CDR3 contains 16 residues. The junction had 5 bases not matched to a gene; V was cut back by 0 bases and J by 2 bases. Germline V gene lookup returns CDR1 SGHRS and CDR2 YFSETQ. The CDR3, as DNA: TGCGCCAGCAGCTTGGGGGACAGGGACGATAACACTGAAGCTTTCTTT. Protein sequence: CASSLGDRDDNTEAFF.

The table lists this clonotype with many counts. This sequence joins TRBV18 and TRBJ2-7; 8 bases line up with TRBD1. V was clipped by 6 bases and J by 4 bases; unmatched bases: 11. The CDR3 is made up of 15 amino acids. Looked up from germline, CDR1 is KGHSH and CDR2 is LQKENI. The CDR3 sequence: CASSTGTGGKYEQYF. In nucleotides, the CDR3 is TGTGCCAGCTCGACAGGGACAGGAGGGAAATACGAGCAGTACTTC.

As to this clonotype: The junction departs from germline at one end; a sequencing error may be responsible. J is TRBJ2-3 and V is TRBV7-2, with D hard to call. CDR1 and CDR2 from the germline V gene are SGHTA and FQGNSA. This CDR3 has 14 residues. CDR3 in DNA: TGTGCCAGCCGCTTAAACGGATTCCCCGATACGCCGTCTTTT. As protein: CASRLNGFPDTPSF.

By proportion, this clonotype is medium-sized. The chain joins TRBV7-2 to TRBJ2-1, with D uncertain. Germline values: CDR1 SGHTA, CDR2 FQGNSA. V dropped 2 bases and J dropped 5 bases, with 7 bases sitting between them. This CDR3 comprises 13 residues. CDR3 DNA sequence: TGTGCCAGCAGCTTAACTACGAACAATGAGCAGTTCTTC. Amino acid sequence: CASSLTTNNEQFF.

This clonotype was counted ten times or more. The chain employs TRBV29-1 and TRBJ2-1; D is possibly TRBD2 (7 bases). The CDR3 sequence is 16 residues long. Germline V gene data show CDR1 as SQVTM and CDR2 as ANQGSEA. V was shortened by 1 base and J by 7 bases, with 20 bases between the two germline ends. As DNA, the CDR3 is TGCAGCGTTGAAGGAGAGGGGGAGGGCCCGGGAAATGAGCAGTTCTTC. Translation gives CSVEGEGEGPGNEQFF.

This clonotype appeared a single time. V gene TRBV7-2 combines with J gene TRBJ1-1; D is undetermined. CDR1 and CDR2 from the germline V gene are SGHTA and FQGNSA. V gave up 0 bases and J gave up 8 bases, with 10 bases separating them. The CDR3 has 13 amino acids. The CDR3 sequence is CASSLARVAEAFF. CDR3 nucleotides: TGTGCCAGCAGCTTAGCAAGGGTGGCGGAAGCTTTCTTT.

As DNA, the CDR3 is TGTGCCATCAGGACAGGAACTAGCGGGAGCTGGTACAATGAGCAGTTCTTC. Translated: CAIRTGTSGSWYNEQFF. The chain joins TRBV10-3 to TRBJ2-1; 11 positions agree with TRBD2. CDR1 and CDR2 (germline): ENHRY, SYGVKD. J gave up 4 bases and V 6 bases, and 11 bases lay outside the gene matches. This CDR3 has 17 residues.

This clonotype is medium-sized (0.01 to 0.1%) within its sample. The chain is built from TRBV6-2 or TRBV6-3 and TRBJ2-7; no firm D call. With 2 bases removed from V and 0 bases from J, the gap between germline ends came to 14 bases. The CDR3 has 16 residues. The germline CDR1 and CDR2 sequences are MNHEY and SVGEGT. The CDR3 here is CASSYGPGRSSYEQYF. The CDR3, as DNA: TGTGCCAGCAGTTACGGGCCAGGCCGTAGCTCCTACGAGCAGTACTTC.

A word on this clonotype: A junction boundary mismatches the germline segment, possibly from a read error. The chain couples TRBV6-2 or TRBV6-3 to TRBJ1-5; D is unclear. The germline gives CDR1 MNHEY, CDR2 SVGEGT. The CDR3 is 20 residues long. CDR3 DNA sequence: TGTGACAGCAGACCACAGACGGGGTGTCTCGACATAGGAAGCAATCAGCCCCAGCATTTT. Protein sequence: CDSRPQTGCLDIGSNQPQHF.